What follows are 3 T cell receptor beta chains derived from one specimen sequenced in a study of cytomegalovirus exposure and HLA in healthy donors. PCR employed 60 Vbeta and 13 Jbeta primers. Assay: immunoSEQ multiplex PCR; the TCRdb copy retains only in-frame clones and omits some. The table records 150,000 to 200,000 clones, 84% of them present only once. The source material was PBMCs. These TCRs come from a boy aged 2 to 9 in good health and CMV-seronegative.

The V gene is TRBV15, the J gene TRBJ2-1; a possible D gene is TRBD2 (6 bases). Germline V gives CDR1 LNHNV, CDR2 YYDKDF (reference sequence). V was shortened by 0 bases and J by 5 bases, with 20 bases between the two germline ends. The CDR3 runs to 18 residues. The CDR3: CATSRDVAGRNIHNEQFF. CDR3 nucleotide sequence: TGTGCCACCAGCAGAGATGTTGCGGGAAGGAATATTCACAATGAGCAGTTCTTC.

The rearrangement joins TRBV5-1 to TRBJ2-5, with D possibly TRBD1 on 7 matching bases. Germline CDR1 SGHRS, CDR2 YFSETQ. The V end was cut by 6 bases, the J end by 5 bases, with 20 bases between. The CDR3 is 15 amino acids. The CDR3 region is CASNFKAGGRETQYF. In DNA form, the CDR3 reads TGCGCCAGCAACTTTAAGGCAGGGGGGCGGGAGACCCAGTACTTC.

The CDR3 DNA follows: TGTGCCAGCAGCTTGGGCGTAGTTGAAGCTTTCTTT. This codes for CASSLGVVEAFF. The chain has TRBV7-9 and TRBJ1-1, with D unresolved. V shed 3 bases and J shed 7 bases, with 9 bases lying between them. Germline CDR1 reads SEHNR; CDR2 reads FQNEAQ (reference sequence). CDR3 length equals 12 residues. Based on the CDR3 plus reference TRBV7-9 and TRBJ1-1, the full variable domain is DTGVSQNPRHKITKRGQNVTFRCDPISEHNRLYWYRQTLGQGPEFLTYFQNEAQLEKSRLLSDRFSAERPKGSFSTLEIQRTEQGDSAMYLCASSLGVVEAFFGQGTRLTVV.